The following is a T cell receptor beta chain sequence with its context. Its antigen is currently unknown. A second about 7 to 11 cycle PCR used barcoded and J-beta primers. A template-switch adaptor that had 12 random nucleotides put a tag on each cDNA molecule. Each of the samples gave a minimum of 2.5 million paired-end reads that contained CDR3. TCRdb processed the 5' RACE reads anew with MiXCR; each CDR3 protein has one entry. Of about a million distinct CDR3 sequences in the sample, 45% to 60% were seen once. This record comes from a study of blood T cells in healthy people across ages. Broader study findings: Naive T cell percentage showed a strong correlation with the diversity of TCR beta.

The draw of peripheral blood yielded about 9.4 milliliters from each donor. CDR1 is SGHDT and CDR2 is YYEEEE in the germline V gene. This CDR3 region has 15 residues. This sequence joins TRBV5-6 and TRBJ2-4, with a possible D match to TRBD1 (5 bases). The DNA end favors TRBJ2-7, so the J call may be wrong. The sequence came from an older woman in good health. Sequencing used blood. The CDR3 reads CASSLSPGMGYEQYF. Written as DNA, the CDR3 is TGTGCCAGCAGCTTGAGTCCAGGGATGGGCTACGAGCAGTACTTC.